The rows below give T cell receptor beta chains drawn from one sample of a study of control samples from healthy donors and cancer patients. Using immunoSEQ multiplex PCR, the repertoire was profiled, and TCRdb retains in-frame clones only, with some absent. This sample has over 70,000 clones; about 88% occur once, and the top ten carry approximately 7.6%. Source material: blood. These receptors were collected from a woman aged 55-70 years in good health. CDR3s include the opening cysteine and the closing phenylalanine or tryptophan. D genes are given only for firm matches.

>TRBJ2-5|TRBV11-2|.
CASSWIRETQYF
TGTGCCAGCAGCTGGATCCGAGAGACCCAGTACTTC
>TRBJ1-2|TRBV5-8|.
CASKFVYGYTF
TGTGCCAGCAAGTTTGTTTATGGCTACACCTTC
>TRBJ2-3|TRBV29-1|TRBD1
CSVVPLWDRSWGTQYF
TGCAGCGTCGTACCACTCTGGGACAGGTCATGGGGTACGCAGTATTTT
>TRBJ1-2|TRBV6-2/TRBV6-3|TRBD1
CASSYQGGFASGYTF
TGTGCCAGCAGTTACCAGGGGGGGTTCGCTAGCGGCTACACCTTC
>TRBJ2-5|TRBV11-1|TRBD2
CASSLGLAGVETQYF
TGTGCCAGCAGCTTAGGACTAGCGGGAGTAGAGACCCAGTACTTC
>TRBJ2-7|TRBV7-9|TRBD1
CASSLSGQGYEQYF
TGTGCCAGCAGCTTGTCGGGACAGGGCTACGAGCAGTACTTC
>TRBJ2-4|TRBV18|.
CASSPPGTVAKNIQYF
TGTGCCAGCTCACCTCCCGGGACGGTAGCCAAAAACATTCAGTACTTC
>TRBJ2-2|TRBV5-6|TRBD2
CASSPLSGGRYTGELFF
TGTGCCAGCAGCCCGCTTAGCGGGGGGCGGTACACCGGGGAGCTGTTTTTT
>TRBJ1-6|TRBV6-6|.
CASIDRVSYNSPLHF
TGTGCCAGCATCGACCGGGTCTCTTATAATTCACCCCTCCACTTT
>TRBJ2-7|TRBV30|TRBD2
CAWMGGSSYEQYF
TGTGCCTGGATGGGGGGGAGCTCCTACGAGCAGTACTTC
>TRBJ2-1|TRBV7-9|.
CASSDRRALRNEQFF
TGTGCCAGCAGCGATAGGCGGGCCCTCAGGAATGAGCAGTTCTTC
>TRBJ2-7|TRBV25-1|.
CASSELGRWQYF
TGTGCCAGCAGTGAATTGGGGCGGTGGCAGTACTTC
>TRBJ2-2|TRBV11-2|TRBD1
CASSFLPVGQGWTGELFF
TGTGCCAGCAGCTTTCTGCCGGTTGGACAGGGTTGGACCGGGGAGCTGTTTTTT